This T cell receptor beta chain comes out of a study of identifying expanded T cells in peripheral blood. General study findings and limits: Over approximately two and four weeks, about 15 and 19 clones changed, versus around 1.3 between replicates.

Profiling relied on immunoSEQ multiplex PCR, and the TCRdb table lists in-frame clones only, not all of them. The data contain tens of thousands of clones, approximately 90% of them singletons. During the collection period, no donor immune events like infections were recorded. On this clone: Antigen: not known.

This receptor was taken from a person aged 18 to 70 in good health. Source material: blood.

CDR3 sequence reads: CASSETASQETQYF. CDR3 in DNA: TGTGCCAGCAGTGAAACCGCCAGTCAAGAGACCCAGTACTTC. The genes are TRBV2 and TRBJ2-5; D is undetermined. Trimming left V 2 bases short and J 2 bases short, with 9 bases between. CDR1 is SNHLY, CDR2 FYNNEI, per germline. This CDR3 has 14 residues. Full variable domain (rest looked up from reference TRBV2 and TRBJ2-5): EPEVTQTPSHQVTQMGQEVILRCVPISNHLYFYWYRQILGQKVEFLVSFYNNEISEKSEIFDDQFSVERPDGSNFTLKIRSTKLEDSAMYFCASSETASQETQYFGPGTRLLVL.